The 17 T cell receptor beta chains given below trace back to one sample, sequenced in a study of blood T cell repertoires in COVID-19. This table comes from immunoSEQ multiplex PCR, and its TCRdb copy is limited to in-frame clones, with some not included. The sample lists about 250,000 clones, 80% to 90% occurring once. The specimen sequenced was PBMCs or T cells enriched from blood (not recorded which). The receptors come from a young woman who had recovered from COVID-19.

This chain links TRBV27 with TRBJ1-1, with 7 nucleotides matching TRBD1. CDR1 is MNHEY, CDR2 SMNVEV, per germline (reference sequence). This CDR3 contains 16 residues. After removal of 4 bases from V and 5 bases from J, the junction contained 13 bases not matched to a gene. This CDR3 is CASSSNSQGNPTEAFF. CDR3 bases: TGTGCCAGCAGTTCAAACTCACAGGGGAATCCAACTGAAGCTTTCTTT.

The chain joins TRBV5-1 to TRBJ1-3; D gene uncertain. Germline CDR1 is SGHRS and CDR2 is YFSETQ. This CDR3 has 15 amino acids. V was shortened by 4 bases and J by 0 bases, with 11 bases between the two germline ends. CDR3 protein: CASSAGLHSGNTIYF. The CDR3 region has the DNA TGCGCCAGCAGCGCAGGATTACACTCTGGAAACACCATATATTTT.

V usage is TRBV27 and J usage is TRBJ1-2; a weak D match, TRBD1 (6 bases). Looked up from germline, CDR1 is MNHEY and CDR2 is SMNVEV (reference sequence). This CDR3 has 13 amino acids. Trimming removed 3 bases from V and 4 bases from J, with 9 bases in between. The chain's CDR3 is CASSFQGGYGYTF. In DNA form, the CDR3 reads TGTGCCAGCAGTTTCCAAGGGGGCTATGGCTACACCTTC.

The chain is built from TRBV19 and TRBJ1-4, with D hard to call. V lost 2 bases to trimming and J lost 8 bases, with 18 bases between them. Per the germline V gene, CDR1 is LNHDA and CDR2 is SQIVND (reference sequence). The CDR3 has 16 amino acids. The CDR3 spells CASSIRGKDIWEKLFF. The CDR3 DNA reads as TGTGCCAGTAGTATACGCGGGAAGGATATATGGGAAAAACTGTTTTTT.

The chain combines TRBV7-8 with TRBJ2-7; tentatively, D is TRBD1 (6 bases). Germline-derived CDR1 and CDR2 are SGHVS and FQNEAQ. V lost 1 base and J 6 bases, leaving 10 bases between the germline ends. The CDR3 contains 13 residues. CDR3 residues: CASSLDRGGEQYF. The CDR3 nucleotides read TGTGCCAGCAGCTTAGATCGAGGGGGCGAGCAGTACTTC.

The chain is built from TRBV2 and TRBJ1-6, with D possibly TRBD1 on 5 matching bases. The CDR3 sequence is 15 residues long. Germline lookup yields CDR1 SNHLY and CDR2 FYNNEI. Between the trimmed V and J ends, which lost 6 bases and 10 bases, there was a span of 19 bases. CDR3 protein: CASSLNSRGDSPLHF. The CDR3 region has the DNA TGTGCCAGCAGCTTAAACTCCCGGGGGGACTCACCCCTCCACTTT.

The chain employs TRBV5-1 and TRBJ1-1; tentatively, D is TRBD1 (6 bases). CDR1 is SGHRS, CDR2 YFSETQ, per germline. V lost 0 bases and J 1 base, leaving 13 bases between the germline ends. The CDR3 runs to 16 residues. Written as DNA, the CDR3 is TGCGCCAGCAGCTTGGGGTGGGGGCGCGGGAACACTGAAGCTTTCTTT. It specifies CASSLGWGRGNTEAFF.

To note about this clone: One end of the junction fails to match germline, which may point to a read error. V usage is TRBV7-7 and J usage is TRBJ2-2, with 7 bases lining up with TRBD1. CDR1 and CDR2 from the germline V gene are SSHAT and FNYEAQ (reference sequence). CDR3 size: 16 residues. The CDR3 DNA reads TGTGCTAGCAGCCACACCGGGACAGCGAACACCGGGGAGCTGTTTTTT. The encoded protein is CASSHTGTANTGELFF.

The chain has TRBV20-1 and TRBJ1-2; D might be TRBD1 (5 bases). CDR1 is DFQATT, CDR2 SNEGSKA, per germline (reference sequence). This CDR3 is built from 11 residues. CDR3 nucleotides: TGCCAGGGAAGGGGATCCTATGGCTACACCTTC. It encodes CQGRGSYGYTF.

V usage is TRBV6-1 and J usage is TRBJ1-4; unclear D gene. This CDR3 comprises 16 residues. The V gene's germline CDR1 is MNHNS and CDR2 SASEGT. V shed 4 bases and J shed 3 bases, with 15 bases lying between them. CDR3 loop: CASSVGQTEANEKLFF. In nucleotides, the CDR3 is TGTGCCAGCAGTGTCGGCCAAACGGAGGCTAATGAAAAACTGTTTTTT.

CDR3 loop: CASSNHRVVVIGEQYF. CDR3 bases: TGTGCCAGCAGCAACCACAGGGTTGTGGTGATTGGGGAGCAGTACTTC. The chain combines TRBV21-1 with TRBJ2-7; the table assigns TRBD1, which was not confirmed against the DNA. TRBV21-1 is tagged as a pseudogene. This CDR3 comprises 16 residues.

The chain links TRBV5-6 to TRBJ1-2, with 9 nucleotides matching TRBD1. V was pared by 1 base and J by 8 bases, with 9 bases of the junction left unmatched. The CDR3 covers 15 residues. Germline V lookup: CDR1 SGHDT, CDR2 YYEEEE. Here the CDR3 reads CASSLWYRGQEGYTF. Written as DNA, the CDR3 is TGTGCCAGCAGCTTGTGGTACAGGGGGCAGGAGGGCTACACCTTC. The full variable domain, with the rest looked up from reference TRBV5-6 and TRBJ1-2, is DAGVTQSPTHLIKTRGQQVTLRCSPKSGHDTVSWYQQALGQGPQFIFQYYEEEERQRGNFPDRFSGHQFPNYSSELNVNALLLGDSALYLCASSLWYRGQEGYTFGSGTRLTVV.

This clone showed up just once. The gene calls are TRBV28 and TRBJ2-7; 8 bases line up with TRBD2. CDR3 size: 12 residues. CDR1 is MDHEN, CDR2 SYDVKM, per germline. V shed 11 bases and J 2 bases; nucleotides not matched to a gene: 5. In DNA, the CDR3 is TGTGCCTCCGGAGCGGGGGCCTACGAGCAGTACTTC. This encodes CASGAGAYEQYF.

This clone has just a few counts. The rearrangement joins TRBV21-1 to TRBJ1-1; TRBD1 reflects the table's D call only, with no check against the DNA. TRBV21-1 is a known pseudogene. This CDR3 is 15 amino acids long. The CDR3 bases are TGTGCCAGCAGCAAAAATAACAGGGGCCAACTCCGAGCTTTCTTT. Translating gives CASSKNNRGQLRAFF.

The CDR3: CASSPIKTGEAKNIQYF. DNA of the CDR3: TGTGCCAGCAGCCCGATCAAGACAGGAGAAGCCAAAAACATTCAGTACTTC. V usage is TRBV2 and J usage is TRBJ2-4, with D maybe TRBD1 (6 bases). The CDR3 is made up of 17 amino acids. Trimming cost V 6 bases and J 0 bases, with 18 bases left between them. Germline V gene lookup returns CDR1 SNHLY and CDR2 FYNNEI.

The chain couples TRBV10-3 to TRBJ1-1, with 12 bases lining up with TRBD1. Looked up from germline, CDR1 is ENHRY and CDR2 is SYGVKD. Trimming cost V 6 bases and J 8 bases; bases outside gene matches: 7. The CDR3 is made up of 14 amino acids. CDR3 loop: CAIRTGTGGSEAFF. CDR3 nucleotide sequence: TGTGCCATCAGAACCGGGACAGGGGGCTCAGAAGCTTTCTTT.

The chain has TRBV28 and TRBJ1-5; D unresolved. The CDR3 covers 12 residues. Trimming stripped 5 bases from V and 9 bases from J, with 11 bases between. Germline loops: CDR1 MDHEN, CDR2 SYDVKM. CDR3 DNA sequence: TGTGCCAGCAGTCCCTCACGGTGGCCCCAGCATTTT. It specifies CASSPSRWPQHF. The whole variable domain, filled in from reference TRBV28 and TRBJ1-5, reads DVKVTQSSRYLVKRTGEKVFLECVQDMDHENMFWYRQDPGLGLRLIYFSYDVKMKEKGDIPEGYSVSREKKERFSLILESASTNQTSMYLCASSPSRWPQHFGDGTRLSIL.